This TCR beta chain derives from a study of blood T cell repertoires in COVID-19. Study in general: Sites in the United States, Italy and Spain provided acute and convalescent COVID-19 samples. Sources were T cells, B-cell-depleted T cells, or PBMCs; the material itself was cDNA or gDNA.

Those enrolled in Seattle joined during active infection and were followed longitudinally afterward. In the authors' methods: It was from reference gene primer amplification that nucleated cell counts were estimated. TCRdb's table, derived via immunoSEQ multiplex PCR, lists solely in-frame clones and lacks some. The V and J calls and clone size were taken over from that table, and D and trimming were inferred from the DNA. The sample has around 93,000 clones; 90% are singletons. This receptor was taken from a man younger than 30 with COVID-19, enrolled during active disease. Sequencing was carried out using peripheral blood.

The CDR3, as DNA: TGTGCCAGCAGTTGGAGAGAGACCCAGTACTTC. Protein: CASSWRETQYF. V is TRBV2 and J is TRBJ2-5; D remains ambiguous. The length of the CDR3 is 11 residues. Germline-derived CDR1 and CDR2 are SNHLY and FYNNEI. V was clipped by 5 bases and J by 4 bases, with 5 bases between them. Filled out from reference TRBV2 and TRBJ2-5, the complete variable domain reads EPEVTQTPSHQVTQMGQEVILRCVPISNHLYFYWYRQILGQKVEFLVSFYNNEISEKSEIFDDQFSVERPDGSNFTLKIRSTKLEDSAMYFCASSWRETQYFGPGTRLLVL.